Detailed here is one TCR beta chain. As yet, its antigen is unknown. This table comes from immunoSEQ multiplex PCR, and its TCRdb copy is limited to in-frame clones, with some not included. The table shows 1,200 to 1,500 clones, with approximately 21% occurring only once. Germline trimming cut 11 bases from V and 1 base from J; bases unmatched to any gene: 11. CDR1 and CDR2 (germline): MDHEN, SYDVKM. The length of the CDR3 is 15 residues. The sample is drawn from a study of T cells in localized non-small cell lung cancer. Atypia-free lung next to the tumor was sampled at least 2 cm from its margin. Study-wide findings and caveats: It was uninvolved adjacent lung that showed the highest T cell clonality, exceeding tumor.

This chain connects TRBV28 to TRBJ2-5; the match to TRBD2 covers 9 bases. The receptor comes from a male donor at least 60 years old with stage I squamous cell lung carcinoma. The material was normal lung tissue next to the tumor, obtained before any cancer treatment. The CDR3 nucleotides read TGTGCCTCCCCCGAAGCTAGCGGGATCCAAGAGACCCAGTACTTC. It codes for CASPEASGIQETQYF.